The sequence of this TCR beta chain was determined in a study of STAT5B mutations in CD4+ large granular lymphocyte leukemia. Sequenced by immunoSEQ multiplex PCR; TCRdb stores in-frame clones only, minus some. The sample contains about 24,000 clones, around 72% of which appear only once. Sequencing input: CD4+ T cells from blood buffy coats. The sequence derives from a human donor in good health.

The CDR3, as DNA: TGTGCCAGTATGCTCCAGGGGGATCAAGAAAAACTGTTTTTT. Translated, it gives CASMLQGDQEKLFF. The chain combines TRBV19 with TRBJ1-4; the match to TRBD1 covers 7 bases. Per germline, CDR1 LNHDA and CDR2 SQIVND (reference sequence). Trimming took 7 bases from V and 8 from J; bases not matched to a gene: 10. The CDR3 has 14 residues.